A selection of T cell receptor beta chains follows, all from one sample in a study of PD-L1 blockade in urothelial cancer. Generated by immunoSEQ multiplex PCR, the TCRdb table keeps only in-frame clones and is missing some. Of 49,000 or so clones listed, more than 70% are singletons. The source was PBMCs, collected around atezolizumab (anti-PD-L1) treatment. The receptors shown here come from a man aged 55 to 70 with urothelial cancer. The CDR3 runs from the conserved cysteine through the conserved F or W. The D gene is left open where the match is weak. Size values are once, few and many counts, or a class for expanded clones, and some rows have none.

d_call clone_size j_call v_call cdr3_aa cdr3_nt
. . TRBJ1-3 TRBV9 CASSLRSGSSGNTIYF TGTGCCAGCTCCCTCCGTTCCGGGTCCTCTGGAAACACCATATATTTT
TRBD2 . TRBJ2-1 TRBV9 CASSGYGLAPSGSYNEQFF TGTGCCAGCAGCGGGTATGGACTAGCGCCGTCGGGATCCTACAATGAGCAGTTCTTC
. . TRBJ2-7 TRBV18 CASSPKGYEQYF TGTGCCAGCTCTCCGAAGGGGTACGAGCAGTACTTC
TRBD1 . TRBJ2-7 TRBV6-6 CASSYSSGGAGEQYF TGTGCCAGCAGTTACTCTTCAGGGGGCGCGGGGGAGCAGTACTTC
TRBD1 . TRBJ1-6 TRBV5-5 CASSHGQAKMISYNSPLHF TGTGCCAGCAGCCATGGACAGGCAAAAATGATCTCCTATAATTCACCCCTCCACTTT
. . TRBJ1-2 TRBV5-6 CASSFPEGVNYGYTF TGTGCCAGCAGCTTCCCGGAAGGAGTGAACTATGGCTACACCTTC
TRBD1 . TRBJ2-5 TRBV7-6 CASSSGTGGQETQYF TGTGCCAGCAGCTCCGGGACAGGGGGCCAAGAGACCCAGTACTTC
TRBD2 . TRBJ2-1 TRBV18 CASSPQGGPYNEQFF TGTGCCAGCTCACCCCAGGGAGGGCCCTACAATGAGCAGTTCTTC
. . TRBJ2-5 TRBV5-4 CASSSTARMEETQYF TGTGCCAGCAGCTCGACGGCGAGGATGGAAGAGACCCAGTACTTC
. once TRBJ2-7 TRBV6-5 CASSYSGHGAEQYF TGTGCCAGCAGTTACTCGGGACATGGGGCCGAGCAGTACTTC
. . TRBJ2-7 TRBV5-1 CASSLVLDYEQYF TGCGCCAGCAGCTTGGTGCTAGACTACGAGCAGTACTTC
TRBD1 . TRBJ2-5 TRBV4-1 CASSQLRTGQETQYF TGCGCCAGCAGCCAACTTCGGACAGGTCAAGAGACCCAGTACTTC
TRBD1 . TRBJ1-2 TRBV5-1 CASSPMDRGRGGYTF TGCGCCAGCAGCCCGATGGACAGGGGGCGGGGAGGCTACACCTTC
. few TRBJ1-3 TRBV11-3 CASCLRNTIYF TGTGCCAGTTGCCTACGAAACACCATATATTTT
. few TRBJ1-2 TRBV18 CASSPPLDAIGYTF TGTGCCAGCTCACCACCGCTAGACGCCATTGGCTACACCTTC
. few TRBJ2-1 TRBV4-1 CASSPITQGNEQFF TGCGCCAGCAGCCCAATAACCCAGGGAAATGAGCAGTTCTTC
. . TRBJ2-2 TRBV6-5 CASSRDPGGELFF TGTGCCAGCAGTCGCGACCCCGGGGGGGAGCTGTTTTTT
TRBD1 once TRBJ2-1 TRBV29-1 CSVRTGTGDGNEQFF TGCAGCGTACGCACCGGGACAGGGGATGGGAATGAGCAGTTCTTC
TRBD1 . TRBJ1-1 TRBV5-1 CASSPTGLNTEAFF TGCGCCAGCAGCCCGACAGGGCTGAACACTGAAGCTTTCTTT
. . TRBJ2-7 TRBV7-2 CASSLGRRGYEQYF TGTGCCAGCAGCTTAGGCCGGCGGGGCTACGAGCAGTACTTC
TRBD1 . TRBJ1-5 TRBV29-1 CSVWTGGAQPQHF TGCAGCGTTTGGACAGGTGGTGCTCAGCCCCAGCATTTT
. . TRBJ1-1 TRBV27 CASSSAVMDTEAFF TGTGCCAGCAGCTCGGCGGTGATGGACACTGAAGCTTTCTTT
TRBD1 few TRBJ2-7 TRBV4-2 CASSQDTSRDRVSYEQYF TGTGCCAGCAGCCAAGATACTTCCCGGGACAGAGTCTCCTACGAGCAGTACTTC
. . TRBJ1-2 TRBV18 CASSPLTTGTSRNGYTF TGTGCCAGCTCACCACTAACAACAGGGACATCGAGGAATGGCTACACCTTC
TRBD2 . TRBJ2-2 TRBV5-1 CASSSGTMTNTGELFF TGCGCCAGCAGCTCAGGGACTATGACGAACACCGGGGAGCTGTTTTTT
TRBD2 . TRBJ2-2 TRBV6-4 CASSVVAGASGGELFF TGTGCCAGCAGTGTTGTAGCGGGAGCATCGGGCGGGGAGCTGTTTTTT
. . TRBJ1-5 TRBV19 CASSMGEASNQPQHF TGTGCCAGTAGTATGGGGGAGGCCAGCAATCAGCCCCAGCATTTT
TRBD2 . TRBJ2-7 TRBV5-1 CASLPGLAGGSYEQYF TGCGCCAGCCTTCCGGGACTAGCGGGAGGCTCCTACGAGCAGTACTTC
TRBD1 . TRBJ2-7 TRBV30 CARRTGSAYEQYF TGTGCCCGACGGACAGGGTCGGCCTACGAGCAGTACTTC
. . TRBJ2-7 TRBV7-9 CASSLAVQEQYF TGTGCCAGCAGCTTAGCCGTTCAGGAGCAGTACTTC
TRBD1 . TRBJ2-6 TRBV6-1 CASSEAWGQGLSGANVLTF TGTGCCAGCAGTGAAGCTTGGGGACAGGGTCTCTCTGGGGCCAACGTCCTGACTTTC
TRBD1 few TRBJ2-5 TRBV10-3 CAIKGQTQETQYF TGTGCCATCAAGGGACAGACCCAAGAGACCCAGTACTTC
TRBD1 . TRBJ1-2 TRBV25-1 CASSEGGTVNYGYTF TGTGCCAGCAGTGAAGGTGGGACAGTTAACTATGGCTACACCTTC
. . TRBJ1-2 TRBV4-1 CASSQADGGSGYTF TGCGCCAGCAGCCAAGCCGACGGGGGTAGTGGCTACACCTTC
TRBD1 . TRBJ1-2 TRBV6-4 CASSDPRDRGLGYGYTF TGTGCCAGCAGTGACCCCCGGGACAGGGGGCTCGGCTATGGCTACACCTTC
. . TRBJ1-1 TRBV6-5 CASSYSFSLGANEAFF TGTGCCAGCAGTTACTCGTTTAGTCTGGGGGCAAATGAAGCTTTCTTT
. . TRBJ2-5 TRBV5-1 CASSAGTQVQTQYF TGCGCCAGCAGCGCTGGGACTCAGGTCCAGACCCAGTACTTC
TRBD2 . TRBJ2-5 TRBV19 CASSSVRREGEETQYF TGTGCCAGTAGTAGTGTTCGGCGGGAGGGAGAAGAGACCCAGTACTTC
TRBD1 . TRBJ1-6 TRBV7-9 CAIVTGTGISPLHF TGTGCCATCGTGACCGGGACAGGGATTTCACCCCTCCACTTT
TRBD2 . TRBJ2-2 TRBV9 CASRDPSGTGELFF TGTGCCAGCAGGGATCCTAGCGGGACCGGGGAGCTGTTTTTT
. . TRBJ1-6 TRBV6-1 CASSDRTDPRDPLHF TGTGCCAGCAGTGACCGGACAGATCCACGGGACCCCCTCCACTTT
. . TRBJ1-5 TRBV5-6 CASSRTAGYNQPQHF TGTGCCAGCAGCCGAACCGCAGGGTACAATCAGCCCCAGCATTTT
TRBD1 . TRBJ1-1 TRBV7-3 CASSLTGIRNTEAFF TGTGCCAGCAGCTTGACAGGGATCCGGAACACTGAAGCTTTCTTT
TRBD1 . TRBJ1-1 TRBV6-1 CASREEGTGRTEAFF TGTGCCAGCAGGGAAGAAGGGACAGGGAGAACTGAAGCTTTCTTT
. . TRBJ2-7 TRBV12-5 CASVLGTKFYEQYF TGTGCTAGTGTCCTTGGAACTAAATTCTACGAGCAGTACTTC
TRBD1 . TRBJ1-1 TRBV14 CASSPIGQGGTEAFF TGTGCCAGCAGCCCCATAGGACAGGGCGGGACTGAAGCTTTCTTT
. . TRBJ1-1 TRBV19 CATEINAGQGKTEAFF TGTGCCACCGAAATCAACGCGGGGCAGGGTAAAACTGAAGCTTTCTTT
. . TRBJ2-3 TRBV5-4 CASSHSLGLGVSTDTQYF TGTGCCAGCAGCCATTCTCTCGGTCTCGGGGTTAGCACAGATACGCAGTATTTT
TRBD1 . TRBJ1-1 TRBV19 CASGTGRNTEAFF TGTGCCAGTGGGACAGGGCGGAACACTGAAGCTTTCTTT
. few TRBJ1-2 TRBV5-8 CASSIRGETF TGTGCCAGCAGCATCCGGGGAGAGACCTTC
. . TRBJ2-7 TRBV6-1 CASSRGAGVSYEQYF TGTGCCAGCAGCCGGGGGGCAGGGGTTTCCTACGAGCAGTACTTC
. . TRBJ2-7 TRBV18 CASSPGTLSYEQYF TGTGCCAGCTCACCAGGCACGTTATCCTACGAGCAGTACTTC
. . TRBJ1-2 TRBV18 CASSPPSVNYGYTF TGTGCCAGCTCACCACCAAGCGTAAACTATGGCTACACCTTC
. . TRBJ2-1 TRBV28 CASSLTGSRSYNEQFF TGTGCCAGCAGTCTCACGGGGAGCCGCTCCTACAATGAGCAGTTCTTC
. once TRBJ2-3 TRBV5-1 CASSLVQSSDTQYF TGCGCCAGCAGCTTGGTCCAGTCTTCTGATACGCAGTATTTT